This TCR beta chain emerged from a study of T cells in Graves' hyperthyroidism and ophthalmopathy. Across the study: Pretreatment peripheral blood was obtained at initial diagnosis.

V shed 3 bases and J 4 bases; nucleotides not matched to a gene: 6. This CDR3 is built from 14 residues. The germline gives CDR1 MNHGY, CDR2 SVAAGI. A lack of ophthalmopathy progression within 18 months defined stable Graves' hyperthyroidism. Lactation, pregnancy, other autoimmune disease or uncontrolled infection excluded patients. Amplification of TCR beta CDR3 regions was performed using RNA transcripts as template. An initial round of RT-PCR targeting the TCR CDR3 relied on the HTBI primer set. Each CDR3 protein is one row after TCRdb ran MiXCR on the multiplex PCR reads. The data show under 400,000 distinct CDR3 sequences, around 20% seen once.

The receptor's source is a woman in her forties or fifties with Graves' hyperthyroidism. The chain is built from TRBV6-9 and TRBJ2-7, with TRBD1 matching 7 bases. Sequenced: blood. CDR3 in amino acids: CASSYRDSLYEQYF. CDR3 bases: TGTGCCAGCAGTTACCGGGACAGCCTATACGAGCAGTACTTC.